This T cell receptor (beta chain) was sequenced during a study of T cells in Graves' hyperthyroidism and ophthalmopathy. Study background: Specimen type is peripheral blood, collected at initial diagnosis prior to any treatment.

Study observations and caveats: Researchers report that a 13 V-J model separated ophthalmopathy from stable hyperthyroidism.

This clonotype is a singleton in its sample. Its antigen is not known. Exclusion of a patient resulted from uncontrolled infection, other autoimmune disease, pregnancy or lactation. Extraction of PBMCs used 10 ml of fresh peripheral blood. The TCR beta CDR3 regions underwent amplification using RNA transcripts as the source. The TCR CDR3 first-round RT-PCR relied on the HTBI primer set. TCRdb used MiXCR to reprocess the multiplex PCR reads, holding one entry per CDR3 protein. The sample shows more than 75,000 distinct CDR3 sequences, about 51% of them seen only once. Sequencing used blood. This receptor was identified in a woman aged 40 to 50 with Graves' hyperthyroidism.

The CDR3: CASRRLGTDTQYF. The DNA of the CDR3 is TGTGCCAGCCGTCGCCTCGGCACAGATACGCAGTATTTT. The chain has TRBV2 and TRBJ2-3; D not certain. Trimming left V 8 bases short and J 1 base short, with 10 bases between. This CDR3 contains 13 residues. The germline CDR1 and CDR2 sequences are SNHLY and FYNNEI.